This is a list of T cell receptor beta chains from one sample in a study of T cells in Graves' hyperthyroidism and ophthalmopathy. TCRdb processed the multiplex PCR reads anew with MiXCR; each CDR3 protein has one entry. The data show over 650,000 distinct CDR3 sequences, about 17% seen once. The sample was blood. The receptors come from a man aged 18 to 30 with Graves' hyperthyroidism. CDR3s leave out the opening cysteine and the closing phenylalanine or tryptophan. The order of the fields is V gene, clone size, J gene, CDR3 protein. Size tells how often a clone was seen (once, few, many) or the class of an expanded clone, and some rows leave it out.

>TRBV28|few|TRBJ2-7
ASSFSGQGASEQY
>TRBV4-2|.|TRBJ2-1
ASSLRTSGSGGNEQF
>TRBV20-1|.|TRBJ1-1
SARDIRGYTEAF
>TRBV7-9|few|TRBJ2-1
ASSLATSALFSYNEQF
>TRBV6-1|.|TRBJ2-1
ASSRKGGNEQF
>TRBV28|few|TRBJ2-5
ATLSLQETQY
>TRBV20-1|.|TRBJ2-3
SATLDRGPDTQY
>TRBV27|many|TRBJ1-1
ASSLVRGINTEAF
>TRBV10-3|few|TRBJ2-2
AISFTTSDYTGELF
>TRBV12-5|.|TRBJ2-1
ASGLVIAGGPFYNEQF
>TRBV2|few|TRBJ2-1
ASSRMGFSTGNEQF
>TRBV2|many|TRBJ1-5
ASSLGQGYSSNQPQH
>TRBV5-6|few|TRBJ1-2
ASSSVPEGANYGYT
>TRBV6-1|.|TRBJ2-3
ASSSTGGVPDTQY
>TRBV27|.|TRBJ2-7
ASSTSGAGGPYEQY
>TRBV2|many|TRBJ1-1
ASSDLSTEAF
>TRBV2|many|TRBJ2-7
ASSELYEQY
>TRBV28|many|TRBJ2-7
ASSPDRPGQY
>TRBV3-1|.|TRBJ2-3
ASSQESDRTSTDTQY
>TRBV11-2|once|TRBJ1-1
ASSLRSGFKRGGLNTEAF
>TRBV28|.|TRBJ2-7
ASRLNYEQY
>TRBV6-2/TRBV6-3|.|TRBJ2-2
ASKPSDTGELF
>TRBV6-4|.|TRBJ2-1
ASSGGLAGKGNEQF
>TRBV5-1|.|TRBJ2-2
ASSLAVGDGELF
>TRBV28|many|TRBJ2-1
ASSPIITWAYNEQF
>TRBV7-9|few|TRBJ2-1
ASRGAGEGWDEQF
>TRBV14|.|TRBJ1-4
ASKRRPNEKLF
>TRBV10-3|few|TRBJ2-3
AISEVSSGRRDTQY
>TRBV28|many|TRBJ2-7
ASSALGQSRNEQY
>TRBV19|.|TRBJ2-6
ASSPDRSGTGANVLT
>TRBV3-1|.|TRBJ1-1
ASSQTASGEAF
>TRBV4-1|few|TRBJ2-7
ASSLTSGETYEQY
>TRBV28|many|TRBJ2-1
ASSFTDNDDEQF
>TRBV18|many|TRBJ1-2
ASSPGQGRFNYGYT
>TRBV28|many|TRBJ1-2
ASSLYRGSDYGYT
>TRBV28|many|TRBJ2-7
ASSLPAQAGSSYEQY
>TRBV6-1|many|TRBJ1-2
ASSPADNYGYT
>TRBV28|many|TRBJ2-2
ASTLGRWTENTGELF
>TRBV28|many|TRBJ2-7
ASSAGLAGGYYEQY
>TRBV11-2|many|TRBJ2-7
ASSLAVGTSHSYEQY
>TRBV2|many|TRBJ1-2
ASNGRDRVAYGYT
>TRBV28|few|TRBJ2-3
ASSSPTSGRTDTQY